Following are 16 T cell receptor beta chains from one sample sequenced in a study of persistence of HIV-infected CD4 T cells. For these TCRs, the target antigens are not known. The libraries were made with immunoSEQ version 4 in survey mode. The protocol was immunoSEQ multiplex PCR, while the TCRdb copy is restricted to in-frame clones and leaves out a portion. This table holds 40,000 to 55,000 clones, 70% to 90% found once. Nonspecific anti-CD3/anti-CD28 bead stimulation represents the broad CD4+ T cell repertoire. Sorting of responding CD4+ T cells relied on upregulated CD40 ligand together with CD69. The sample consisted of CD4+ T cells sorted from PBMCs after roughly 18-hour stimulation, taken from a patient who received antiretroviral therapy. These receptors were obtained from an adult woman with HIV who was CMV-seropositive.

The chain combines TRBV2 with TRBJ1-1; D is ambiguous. CDR1 and CDR2 (germline): SNHLY, FYNNEI. This CDR3 is built from 14 residues. Trimming pared 7 bases from V and 1 base from J, leaving 13 bases between. The CDR3 protein is CASTYRRENTEAFF. The CDR3 region has the DNA TGTGCCAGCACCTATAGGAGGGAGAACACTGAAGCTTTCTTT.

The J gene is TRBJ2-1, the V gene TRBV11-3, with TRBD2 matching over 7 bases. This CDR3 spans 14 amino acids. Germline V gene sequence: CDR1 SGHNT, CDR2 YENEEA. Trimming cost V 3 bases and J 7 bases; bases outside gene matches: 6. The CDR3 protein is CASSFSGGINEQFF. DNA of the CDR3: TGTGCCAGCAGCTTTTCGGGAGGCATAAATGAGCAGTTCTTC.

V usage is TRBV19 and J usage is TRBJ2-1; TRBD1 matches 7 bases. The CDR3 runs 14 residues. Trimming cost V 5 bases and J 6 bases; bases outside gene matches: 7. Germline lookup yields CDR1 LNHDA and CDR2 SQIVND (reference sequence). CDR3 DNA sequence: TGTGCCAGTAGTCTCCAGGGGGTGGGCAATGAGCAGTTCTTC. The encoded protein is CASSLQGVGNEQFF.

The chain uses TRBV3-1 (or the pseudogene TRBV3-2) and TRBJ2-7, with unresolved D. V was trimmed by 0 bases and J by 10 bases, leaving 10 bases between them. This CDR3 spans 12 amino acids. The germline gives CDR1 LGHDT, CDR2 YNNKEL (reference sequence). The CDR3 loop is CASSQDRTNQYF. CDR3 bases: TGTGCCAGCAGCCAAGACAGGACCAACCAGTACTTC.

The CDR3 DNA reads TGTGCCAGCTCACCAGGGAACAAGGCCACTGAAGCTTTCTTT. Its translation is CASSPGNKATEAFF. The chain has TRBV18 and TRBJ1-1, with D unclear. V lost 2 bases, J lost 4 bases, and 11 bases lay in between. This CDR3 region has 14 residues. The germline CDR1 and CDR2 sequences are KGHSH and LQKENI.

This chain uses TRBV28 with TRBJ1-2, with no clear D. The CDR3 is made up of 10 amino acids. Germline V CDR1 and CDR2: MDHEN, SYDVKM. The V gene lost 6 bases and the J gene lost 7 bases, with 6 bases spanning the gap. CDR3 amino acids: CASRSAGYTF. In DNA, the CDR3 is TGTGCCAGCAGGTCCGCTGGCTACACCTTC.

The V and J genes are TRBV19 and TRBJ2-1; D is ambiguous. The CDR3 contains 14 residues. V was pared by 8 bases and J by 0 bases, with 11 bases between. Germline-derived CDR1 and CDR2 are LNHDA and SQIVND (reference sequence). CDR3 sequence reads: CASLGPSSYNEQFF. For the CDR3, the DNA is TGTGCCAGTCTGGGTCCTAGCTCCTACAATGAGCAGTTCTTC.

The J gene is TRBJ2-1, the V gene TRBV4-2, with 13 positions matching TRBD2. Germline trimming cut 3 bases from V and 4 bases from J; bases unmatched to any gene: 3. This CDR3 comprises 16 residues. CDR1 is LGHNA, CDR2 YNFKEQ, per germline. The chain's CDR3 is CASSQRTSGGYNEQFF. For the CDR3, the DNA is TGTGCCAGCAGCCAGCGGACTAGCGGGGGTTACAATGAGCAGTTCTTC.

The chain employs TRBV10-3 and TRBJ2-5; the match to TRBD1 covers 8 bases. CDR3 length: 13 residues. The V gene's germline CDR1 is ENHRY and CDR2 SYGVKD. The ends lost 8 bases at V and 3 bases at J; junction bases unmatched: 5. The CDR3 loop reads CAIAGQGKETQYF. The CDR3 region has the DNA TGTGCCATCGCCGGACAGGGAAAAGAGACCCAGTACTTC.

This chain uses TRBV6-4 with TRBJ2-1; tentative D call: TRBD1 (6 bases). In germline, CDR1 is MRHNA, CDR2 SNTAGT. The CDR3 contains 14 residues. The V gene lost 4 bases and the J gene lost 3 bases, with 10 bases spanning the gap. The CDR3 loop reads CASSAGVDYNEQFF. CDR3 coding DNA: TGTGCCAGCAGTGCAGGGGTCGACTACAATGAGCAGTTCTTC.

This chain links TRBV5-6 with TRBJ1-3, with D unclear. V was clipped by 6 bases and J by 0 bases, with 7 bases between them. The length of the CDR3 is 13 residues. Germline V gene sequence: CDR1 SGHDT, CDR2 YYEEEE. The DNA of the CDR3 is TGTGCCAGCACTCGGGGCTCTGGAAACACCATATATTTT. Translation gives CASTRGSGNTIYF.

The chain is built from TRBV15 and TRBJ1-1; perhaps TRBD1 as D (6 bases). The CDR3 is 16 residues long. Looked up from germline, CDR1 is LNHNV and CDR2 is YYDKDF (reference sequence). V lost 5 bases and J lost 1, with 17 bases in between. The CDR3 sequence is CATSGPGGARNTEAFF. CDR3 bases: TGTGCCACCAGCGGACCCGGGGGGGCTAGGAACACTGAAGCTTTCTTT.

V usage is TRBV7-2 and J usage is TRBJ2-3, with a tentative D call TRBD2 (7 bases). The CDR3 loop spans 15 amino acids. Trimming pared 7 bases from V and 0 bases from J, leaving 14 bases between. CDR1 is SGHTA, CDR2 FQGNSA, per germline. Here the CDR3 reads CASTLGGGSTDTQYF. DNA for the CDR3: TGTGCCAGCACCCTAGGGGGGGGAAGCACAGATACGCAGTATTTT.

V gene TRBV7-2 combines with J gene TRBJ2-7; a possible D gene is TRBD1 (6 bases). The CDR3 extends over 14 amino acids. V was clipped by 6 bases and J by 7 bases, with 19 bases between them. Germline assignment: CDR1 SGHTA and CDR2 FQGNSA. This CDR3 reads CASSRARGLGEQYF. DNA of the CDR3: TGTGCCAGCAGTAGAGCCAGGGGTTTAGGGGAGCAGTACTTC.

This chain uses TRBV30 with TRBJ1-2, with TRBD1 matching 8 bases. After removal of 2 bases from V and 8 bases from J, the junction contained 7 bases not matched to a gene. The CDR3 consists of 13 residues. In germline, CDR1 is GTSNPN, CDR2 SVGIG (reference sequence). The CDR3 here is CAWSSGQGWGYTF. Written as DNA, the CDR3 is TGTGCCTGGAGTTCCGGACAGGGCTGGGGCTACACCTTC.

The chain links TRBV7-2 to TRBJ1-2; 10 bases are a match to TRBD1. Germline V gives CDR1 SGHTA, CDR2 FQGNSA. The CDR3 totals 16 residues. Germline trimming cut 5 bases from V and 1 base from J; bases unmatched to any gene: 7. The CDR3 nucleotides read TGTGCCAGCAGCACAACCGGGACAGGGGATAACTATGGCTACACCTTC. This translates into CASSTTGTGDNYGYTF.